This TCR beta chain emerged from a study of blood T cell repertoires in COVID-19. The CDR3 consists of 13 residues. Trimming cost V 1 base and J 8 bases, with 9 bases left between them. Germline V gene sequence: CDR1 SGHVS, CDR2 FQNEAQ. This table comes from immunoSEQ multiplex PCR, and its TCRdb copy is limited to in-frame clones, with some not included. The sample yields about 180,000 clones, around 88% seen once. The TCR was taken from a woman in her twenties or thirties with acute or convalescent COVID-19. Source material: peripheral blood. The chain carries TRBV7-8 and TRBJ2-1; D remains unclear. The CDR3 DNA is TGTGCCAGCAGCTTAGGTCTAGAGGATGAGCAGTTCTTC. Its protein product is CASSLGLEDEQFF.